Following are 25 T cell receptor beta chains from one sample sequenced in a study of CD8 T cells in Susac syndrome. When the RNA was reverse transcribed, random hexamers were used with an input of about 0.5 to 1 ug. TCRdb re-analysed the immunoSEQ multiplex PCR reads in MiXCR, keeping a single row per CDR3 protein. The sample contains approximately 190,000 distinct CDR3 sequences, 95% of which appear only once. Sequencing used CD4+ T cells from PBMCs. These receptors were obtained from a human donor with Susac syndrome.

This chain joins TRBV6-2 or TRBV6-3 and TRBJ2-3; possibly TRBD1 for D (6 bases). The germline CDR1 and CDR2 sequences are MNHEY and SVGEGT. The CDR3 is 16 amino acids. Trimming took off 2 bases at V and 1 base at J, with 13 bases between the two ends. This CDR3 reads CASSYRGTRRTDTQYF. Written as DNA, the CDR3 is TGTGCCAGCAGTTACCGTGGGACACGCCGCACAGATACGCAGTATTTT.

The J gene is TRBJ1-5, the V gene TRBV2, with 7 nucleotides matching TRBD1. Germline values: CDR1 SNHLY, CDR2 FYNNEI. The CDR3 is 17 amino acids. Trimming at V came to 5 bases and at J to 2 bases, leaving 12 bases not matched to a gene. The CDR3 here is CASSPGQPMWGNQPQHF. In DNA, the CDR3 is TGTGCCAGCAGTCCGGGACAGCCTATGTGGGGCAATCAGCCCCAGCATTTT.

The chain is built from TRBV7-2 and TRBJ2-5, with D perhaps matching TRBD2 (6 bases). CDR1 is SGHTA and CDR2 is FQGNSA in the germline V gene. This CDR3 is 15 amino acids long. V lost 5 bases, J lost 2 bases, and 15 bases lay in between. The CDR3 loop is CASSTRSGLQETQYF. DNA for the CDR3: TGTGCCAGCAGCACCCGAAGCGGGTTACAAGAGACCCAGTACTTC.

This chain uses TRBV18 with TRBJ2-1; the D gene is possibly TRBD2 (6 bases). V lost 4 bases, J lost 6 bases, and 13 bases lay in between. The CDR3 extends over 14 amino acids. Germline V gene data show CDR1 as KGHSH and CDR2 as LQKENI. The CDR3 sequence: CASSRGLPGNEQFF. CDR3 DNA sequence: TGTGCCAGCTCACGGGGACTGCCTGGCAATGAGCAGTTCTTC.

The chain joins TRBV18 to TRBJ2-7; no reliable D call. Trimming removed 4 bases from V and 2 bases from J, with 12 bases in between. The CDR3 covers 14 residues. Germline CDR1 KGHSH, CDR2 LQKENI. The CDR3 DNA follows: TGTGCCAGCTCACGTCAGGCTTTAACCTACGAGCAGTACTTC. Its protein product is CASSRQALTYEQYF.

This chain uses TRBV6-5 with TRBJ2-5; tentatively, D is TRBD1 (6 bases). Germline assignment: CDR1 MNHEY and CDR2 SVGAGI. This CDR3 spans 15 amino acids. V dropped 2 bases and J dropped 5 bases, with 15 bases sitting between them. As DNA, the CDR3 is TGTGCCAGCAGTTACACCACAGTAAGGGGGGAGACCCAGTACTTC. Residues: CASSYTTVRGETQYF.

The rearrangement links TRBV18 to TRBJ1-4; possible D gene TRBD1, 6 bases. V was clipped by 2 bases and J by 6 bases, with 7 bases between them. Germline CDR1 and CDR2: KGHSH and LQKENI. The CDR3 spans 13 residues. The CDR3 loop reads CASSPSGDEKLFF. Here the CDR3 DNA reads TGTGCCAGCTCACCATCAGGGGATGAAAAACTGTTTTTT.

The CDR3 here is CASSQRGDTQYF. In DNA form, the CDR3 reads TGTGCCAGCAGCCAGCGGGGAGATACGCAGTATTTT. The V and J genes are TRBV3-1 and TRBJ2-3; TRBD2 is a possible D gene (6 bases). V lost 3 bases, J lost 5 bases, and 6 bases lay in between. Per germline, CDR1 LGHDT and CDR2 YNNKEL (reference sequence). The CDR3 runs 12 residues.

J is TRBJ2-5 and V is TRBV3-1; tentative D call: TRBD1 (5 bases). This CDR3 region has 14 residues. Trimming removed 1 base at V and 4 bases at J, with 10 bases between. Germline V gene data show CDR1 as LGHDT and CDR2 as YNNKEL (reference sequence). Here the CDR3 DNA reads TGTGCCAGCAGCCAAGGGGGCCGGATAGAGACCCAGTACTTC. It codes for CASSQGGRIETQYF.

The chain has TRBV30 and TRBJ2-7, with D possibly matching TRBD1 (6 bases). V lost 2 bases to trimming and J lost 3 bases, with 8 bases between them. The CDR3 runs to 12 residues. Germline-derived CDR1 and CDR2 are GTSNPN and SVGIG (reference sequence). As DNA, the CDR3 is TGTGCCTGGAGTCGAGGGGGCTACGAGCAGTACTTC. The encoded protein is CAWSRGGYEQYF. Filled out from reference TRBV30 and TRBJ2-7, the complete variable domain reads SQTIHQWPATLVQPVGSPLSLECTVEGTSNPNLYWYRQAAGRGLQLLFYSVGIGQISSEVPQNLSASRPQDRQFILSSKKLLLSDSGFYLCAWSRGGYEQYFGPGTRLTVT.

The CDR3 DNA follows: TGTGCCACCAGCAGAGATCCCGACGGGGAGCAGTTCTTC. This codes for CATSRDPDGEQFF. This rearrangement joins TRBV15 to TRBJ2-1; no clear D gene. The V end lost 0 bases, the J end lost 10 bases, and 10 bases lay between the germline ends. Germline assignment: CDR1 LNHNV and CDR2 YYDKDF (reference sequence). CDR3 length: 13 residues.

The rearrangement links TRBV3-1 to TRBJ2-5; D gene uncertain. This CDR3 region has 12 residues. V was cut by 1 base and J by 5 bases, with 5 bases left in between. From germline, CDR1 is LGHDT and CDR2 YNNKEL (reference sequence). For the CDR3, the DNA is TGTGCCAGCAGCCAAGGATCGGAGACCCAGTACTTC. Protein sequence: CASSQGSETQYF.

J is TRBJ2-6 and V is TRBV18; a weak D match, TRBD2 (5 bases). The germline gives CDR1 KGHSH, CDR2 LQKENI. V was pared by 4 bases and J by 2 bases, with 9 bases between. The CDR3 contains 15 residues. For the CDR3, the DNA is TGTGCCAGCTCACTTCGGGGTACTGGGGCCAACGTCCTGACTTTC. It specifies CASSLRGTGANVLTF.

V is TRBV6-2 or TRBV6-3 and J is TRBJ2-5; TRBD2 agrees at 9 bases. V dropped 6 bases and J dropped 7; count of bases not matched to a gene: 12. CDR1 is MNHEY and CDR2 is SVGEGT in the germline V gene. This CDR3 spans 15 amino acids. As DNA, the CDR3 is TGTGCCAGCAGGGTTAGCGGGGGCCCCACCGGGACCCAGTACTTC. This sequence encodes CASRVSGGPTGTQYF.

The chain is built from TRBV4-2 and TRBJ1-5; D is uncertain. V lost 1 base and J lost 5, with 15 bases in between. From germline, CDR1 is LGHNA and CDR2 YNFKEQ. This CDR3 has 16 residues. In DNA form, the CDR3 reads TGTGCCAGCAGCCAAGTTGGACTTCCGCCGTATCAGCCCCAGCATTTT. Translated: CASSQVGLPPYQPQHF.

This clonotype came up once. The gene calls are TRBV20-1 and TRBJ1-6; D uncertain. CDR3 length: 15 amino acids. The germline V and J ends were trimmed by 3 bases and 0 bases, with 9 bases remaining between them. CDR1 DFQATT and CDR2 SNEGSKA come from the germline V gene (reference sequence). The CDR3 DNA reads as TGCAGTGCTAGGAGGGATAGCTCCTATAATTCACCCCTCCACTTT. This gives the protein CSARRDSSYNSPLHF.

Only one count was recorded for this clonotype. This chain uses TRBV10-3 with TRBJ2-1, with D possibly TRBD1 on 5 matching bases. CDR1 is ENHRY and CDR2 is SYGVKD in the germline V gene. The CDR3 is 12 residues long. With 7 bases removed from V and 7 bases from J, the gap between germline ends came to 11 bases. The CDR3 nucleotides read TGTGCCATCATAGGGGATCGGAATGAGCAGTTCTTC. It encodes CAIIGDRNEQFF.

V is TRBV29-1 and J is TRBJ2-6; D not certain. Trimming stripped 7 bases from V and 0 bases from J, with 7 bases between. The CDR3 has 13 amino acids. Germline V CDR1 and CDR2: SQVTM, ANQGSEA. CDR3 region: CSATNSGANVLTF. In DNA, the CDR3 is TGCAGCGCCACTAACTCTGGGGCCAACGTCCTGACTTTC.

V and J are TRBV18 and TRBJ1-1; D perhaps matches TRBD1 (6 bases). Per germline, CDR1 KGHSH and CDR2 LQKENI. Trimming cost V 6 bases and J 2 bases, with 13 bases left between them. The CDR3 sequence is 14 residues long. This CDR3 is CASSPARGNTEAFF. The CDR3 DNA follows: TGTGCCAGCTCCCCCGCCAGGGGTAACACTGAAGCTTTCTTT.

This chain joins TRBV6-5 and TRBJ2-1, with D perhaps given as TRBD1 or TRBD2 (5 bases each). Trimming left V 8 bases short and J 15 bases short, with 17 bases between. This CDR3 is 11 amino acids long. Germline lookup yields CDR1 MNHEY and CDR2 SVGAGI. The CDR3 DNA reads TGTGCCAGCGGGTCGGGACCCCGAAGGTTCTTC. This gives the protein CASGSGPRRFF.

This sequence joins TRBV5-1 and TRBJ1-1, with TRBD1 matching over 7 bases. The germline V gene encodes CDR1 SGHRS and CDR2 YFSETQ. With 0 bases clipped from V and 1 base from J, the junction kept 9 bases outside the gene matches. The CDR3 totals 17 residues. The CDR3 loop reads CASSLGQGVGTNTEAFF. CDR3 bases: TGCGCCAGCAGCTTGGGACAGGGAGTAGGCACGAACACTGAAGCTTTCTTT.

This sequence joins TRBV11-2 and TRBJ2-2; D not resolved. This CDR3 has 12 residues. The germline V gene encodes CDR1 SGHAT and CDR2 FQNNGV. Trimming shortened V by 6 bases and J by 8 bases, and 10 bases separated the two germline ends. The CDR3 protein is CASRLPAGELFF. The CDR3 region has the DNA TGTGCCAGCAGGCTACCGGCGGGGGAGCTGTTTTTT.

The chain has TRBV6-5 and TRBJ2-5; 10 positions agree with TRBD1. V shed 5 bases, J shed 3 bases, and the junction held 6 bases outside the gene matches. The CDR3 totals 15 residues. Germline-derived CDR1 and CDR2 are MNHEY and SVGAGI. CDR3 bases: TGTGCCAGCAGTCTAGGGACAGGGGTTGAAGAGACCCAGTACTTC. Its protein is CASSLGTGVEETQYF.

This chain joins TRBV15 and TRBJ1-5; no clear D gene. CDR3 size: 14 residues. V lost 3 bases, J lost 6 bases, and 12 bases lay in between. Germline CDR1 LNHNV, CDR2 YYDKDF (reference sequence). The CDR3 reads CATSSPTASQPQHF. The CDR3 DNA sequence: TGTGCCACCAGCAGTCCGACGGCCAGTCAGCCCCAGCATTTT.

The chain links TRBV30 to TRBJ1-4; a weak D match, TRBD1 (6 bases). Germline V gives CDR1 GTSNPN, CDR2 SVGIG (reference sequence). Trimming left V 3 bases short and J 7 bases short, with 18 bases between. The CDR3 sequence is 15 residues long. CDR3 sequence reads: CAWRDGHRVGEKLFF. The CDR3 DNA follows: TGTGCCTGGAGAGACGGTCACAGGGTTGGTGAAAAACTGTTTTTT.